These T cell receptor beta chains were read from a single sample in a study of response to subunit inactivated influenza vaccine. A single record per CDR3 protein comes from TCRdb applying MiXCR to the RT-PCR reads. The sample holds roughly 670,000 distinct CDR3 sequences, 12% to 15% seen once. This specimen consisted of PBMCs from blood, obtained around 14 days before vaccination. Every receptor here comes from a man aged 50 or older who received an inactivated influenza vaccine. CDR3s include the opening cysteine and the closing phenylalanine or tryptophan. The order of the fields is J gene, V gene, D gene, clone size, CDR3 protein, CDR3 DNA. The D gene is left open where the match is weak. Expanded clones are given a class, and other clones once, few, many or no size at all.

j_call: TRBJ2-7
v_call: TRBV4-1
d_call: .
clone_size: .
cdr3_aa: CASSQDVGGQYF
cdr3_nt: TGCGCCAGCAGCCAAGATGTTGGGGGGCAGTACTTC

j_call: TRBJ2-7
v_call: TRBV6-2/TRBV6-3
d_call: TRBD1
clone_size: once
cdr3_aa: CASRRTGGDIYEQYF
cdr3_nt: TGTGCCAGCAGGCGAACAGGGGGCGATATCTACGAGCAGTACTTC

j_call: TRBJ2-3
v_call: TRBV28
d_call: .
clone_size: many
cdr3_aa: CASSLRAVLDTQYF
cdr3_nt: TGTGCCAGCAGTTTAAGAGCGGTCCTGGATACGCAGTATTTT

j_call: TRBJ2-7
v_call: TRBV13
d_call: .
clone_size: .
cdr3_aa: CASSSRTSNMDEQYF
cdr3_nt: TGTGCCAGCAGCTCCCGAACATCGAACATGGACGAGCAGTACTTC

j_call: TRBJ2-1
v_call: TRBV4-2
d_call: .
clone_size: few
cdr3_aa: CASSQEPQILYNEQFF
cdr3_nt: TGTGCCAGCAGCCAAGAACCCCAGATCCTATACAATGAGCAGTTCTTC

j_call: TRBJ2-1
v_call: TRBV12-3/TRBV12-4
d_call: TRBD2
clone_size: few
cdr3_aa: CASTTKRVASGGGSYNEQFF
cdr3_nt: TGTGCCAGCACCACCAAGCGGGTGGCTAGCGGGGGGGGCTCCTACAATGAGCAGTTCTTC

j_call: TRBJ1-5
v_call: TRBV10-3
d_call: .
clone_size: few
cdr3_aa: CAISAGGRLSHQPQHF
cdr3_nt: TGTGCCATCTCCGCAGGCGGTCGCTTGTCGCACCAGCCCCAGCATTTT

j_call: TRBJ2-7
v_call: TRBV10-3
d_call: .
clone_size: few
cdr3_aa: CAISEGYGVEQYF
cdr3_nt: TGTGCCATCAGTGAGGGGTACGGGGTCGAGCAGTACTTC

j_call: TRBJ1-6
v_call: TRBV28
d_call: .
clone_size: .
cdr3_aa: CASRFRVWDSPLHF
cdr3_nt: TGTGCCAGCAGGTTCCGGGTCTGGGATTCACCCCTCCACTTT

j_call: TRBJ2-2
v_call: TRBV5-1
d_call: .
clone_size: many
cdr3_aa: CASSLGPTGELFF
cdr3_nt: TGCGCCAGCAGCTTGGGACCTACCGGGGAGCTGTTTTTT

j_call: TRBJ2-7
v_call: TRBV7-2
d_call: .
clone_size: .
cdr3_aa: CASSLSQGLYEQYF
cdr3_nt: TGTGCCAGCAGCTTGAGTCAGGGTCTCTACGAGCAGTACTTC

j_call: TRBJ2-3
v_call: TRBV5-1
d_call: TRBD2
clone_size: many
cdr3_aa: CASSWSGRATDTQYF
cdr3_nt: TGCGCCAGCAGCTGGAGCGGGAGGGCGACGGATACGCAGTATTTT

j_call: TRBJ2-7
v_call: TRBV5-1
d_call: TRBD1
clone_size: few
cdr3_aa: CASSLEGQGYYEQYF
cdr3_nt: TGCGCCAGCAGCTTGGAGGGACAGGGGTACTACGAGCAGTACTTC

j_call: TRBJ1-3
v_call: TRBV4-3
d_call: .
clone_size: many
cdr3_aa: CASSQDPSSGNTIYF
cdr3_nt: TGCGCCAGCAGCCAAGATCCCAGCTCTGGAAACACCATATATTTT

j_call: TRBJ2-5
v_call: TRBV7-9
d_call: TRBD1
clone_size: .
cdr3_aa: CASSSRPGQVQETQYF
cdr3_nt: TGTGCCAGCAGCTCTCGTCCGGGACAGGTTCAAGAGACCCAGTACTTC

j_call: TRBJ2-1
v_call: TRBV15
d_call: TRBD1
clone_size: .
cdr3_aa: CATSREGQGVTNEQFF
cdr3_nt: TGTGCCACCAGCAGAGAGGGACAGGGAGTAACGAATGAGCAGTTCTTC

j_call: TRBJ2-4
v_call: TRBV7-9
d_call: TRBD2
clone_size: many
cdr3_aa: CAAGGLAKNIQYF
cdr3_nt: TGTGCCGCGGGGGGGCTAGCCAAAAACATTCAGTACTTC

j_call: TRBJ1-2
v_call: TRBV6-2/TRBV6-3
d_call: TRBD1
clone_size: few
cdr3_aa: CASSSDRGIGGYTF
cdr3_nt: TGTGCCAGCAGTTCGGACAGGGGAATTGGAGGCTACACCTTC